These 26 T cell receptor beta chains were sequenced from one sample in a study of PD-1 blockade in classical Hodgkin lymphoma. Brentuximab vedotin exposure varied, and every patient relapsed after autologous stem cell transplantation. Sequencing used immunoSEQ multiplex PCR; TCRdb keeps in-frame clones, though not all of them. The sample includes tens of thousands of clones, just over 90% seen only once; the top ten take about 7.8%. Source: peripheral blood mononuclear cells (PBMCs), taken at baseline. These TCRs come from a human donor with classical Hodgkin lymphoma.

The chain joins TRBV5-1 to TRBJ2-1; 8 bases agree with TRBD2. Per the germline V gene, CDR1 is SGHRS and CDR2 is YFSETQ. Losses at the gene ends were 1 base for V and 1 base for J; bases not matched to a gene: 10. The CDR3 extends over 18 amino acids. The CDR3 loop reads CASSLIGLAIRSYNEQFF. The CDR3 coding sequence is TGCGCCAGCAGCTTGATCGGACTAGCAATTAGGTCCTACAATGAGCAGTTCTTC.

This sequence joins TRBV27 and TRBJ2-7, with D possibly called TRBD1 or TRBD2 (7 bases each). Germline lookup yields CDR1 MNHEY and CDR2 SMNVEV (reference sequence). The V end was cut by 5 bases, the J end by 3 bases, with 20 bases between. The CDR3 runs 16 residues. CDR3 region: CASSPIQGEGGYEQYF. The CDR3 bases are TGTGCCAGCAGTCCTATTCAGGGGGAGGGCGGCTACGAGCAGTACTTC.

The chain is built from TRBV25-1 and TRBJ1-1; D might be TRBD1 (5 bases). Looked up from germline, CDR1 is MGHDK and CDR2 is SYGVNS. This CDR3 is 11 amino acids long. V lost 9 bases to trimming and J lost 6 bases, with 11 bases between them. The CDR3 DNA sequence: TGTGCCAGTGAAACAGGCTCTGAAGCTTTCTTT. Translation gives CASETGSEAFF. The variable domain in full, completed from reference TRBV25-1 and TRBJ1-1, reads EADIYQTPRYLVIGTGKKITLECSQTMGHDKMYWYQQDPGMELHLIHYSYGVNSTEKGDLSSESTVSRIRTEHFPLTLESARPSHTSQYLCASETGSEAFFGQGTRLTVV.

The J gene is TRBJ2-1, the V gene TRBV9; 11 bases agree with TRBD2. V shed 3 bases and J 5 bases; nucleotides not matched to a gene: 10. The CDR3 runs 17 residues. Germline V gene lookup returns CDR1 SGDLS and CDR2 YYNGEE. The CDR3 region is CASSAGPGLAEHNEQFF. Written as DNA, the CDR3 is TGTGCCAGCAGCGCCGGACCGGGACTAGCGGAACACAATGAGCAGTTCTTC.

CDR3 DNA sequence: TGTGCCAGCAGCAGGGGGCTGAGCTCCTACGAGCAGTACTTC. This encodes CASSRGLSSYEQYF. The genes are TRBV14 and TRBJ2-7; 7 bases are a match to TRBD1. With 5 bases clipped from V and 0 bases from J, the junction kept 4 bases outside the gene matches. Germline V CDR1 and CDR2: SGHDN, FVKESK. This CDR3 comprises 14 residues. Together with reference TRBV14 and TRBJ2-7, the CDR3 gives the full variable domain: EAGVTQFPSHSVIEKGQTVTLRCDPISGHDNLYWYRRVMGKEIKFLLHFVKESKQDESGMPNNRFLAERTGGTYSTLKVQPAELEDSGVYFCASSRGLSSYEQYFGPGTRLTVT.

The chain carries TRBV9 and TRBJ2-2, with D maybe TRBD2 (6 bases). Trimming took off 3 bases at V and 3 bases at J, with 21 bases between the two ends. The CDR3 has 18 residues. Per germline, CDR1 SGDLS and CDR2 YYNGEE. CDR3 in DNA: TGTGCCAGCAGCGAACTGGCTATCCGGGAGTGGGACACCGGGGAGCTGTTTTTT. Protein sequence: CASSELAIREWDTGELFF.

The chain couples TRBV5-1 to TRBJ2-5; 13 nucleotides agree with TRBD2. The CDR3 covers 19 residues. The V gene end was trimmed by 0 bases and the J gene end by 1 base; junction bases not matched to a gene: 9. Germline V lookup: CDR1 SGHRS, CDR2 YFSETQ. The DNA for the CDR3 is TGCGCCAGCAGCTTGGGAGACAGGGGACTAGCGGGGATCCAAGAGACCCAGTACTTC. Its protein is CASSLGDRGLAGIQETQYF.

This sequence joins TRBV7-2 and TRBJ2-5; D is ambiguous. The CDR3 has 14 amino acids. Looked up from germline, CDR1 is SGHTA and CDR2 is FQGNSA. The V end was cut by 5 bases, the J end by 1 base, with 11 bases between. CDR3 region: CASSPKNAQETQYF. CDR3 in DNA: TGTGCCAGCAGCCCGAAGAATGCCCAAGAGACCCAGTACTTC.

V usage is TRBV30 and J usage is TRBJ1-2, with 8 positions matching TRBD1. V shed 4 bases, J shed 7 bases, and the junction held 5 bases outside the gene matches. CDR1 GTSNPN and CDR2 SVGIG come from the germline V gene (reference sequence). The CDR3 length is 12 residues. CDR3 nucleotide sequence: TGTGCCTGGAAGACAGGGGCGATTGGCTACACCTTC. Its protein is CAWKTGAIGYTF.

The chain couples TRBV29-1 to TRBJ1-5; D might be TRBD1 (6 bases). V was shortened by 1 base and J by 6 bases, with 13 bases between the two germline ends. The CDR3 runs to 14 residues. Germline loops: CDR1 SQVTM, CDR2 ANQGSEA. The CDR3 loop is CSVEVPGAGQPQHF. The CDR3 DNA is TGCAGCGTTGAAGTTCCGGGGGCGGGTCAGCCCCAGCATTTT. Looking up the rest from reference TRBV29-1 and TRBJ1-5 gives the full variable domain: SAVISQKPSRDICQRGTSLTIQCQVDSQVTMMFWYRQQPGQSLTLIATANQGSEATYESGFVIDKFPISRPNLTFSTLTVSNMSPEDSSIYLCSVEVPGAGQPQHFGDGTRLSIL.

The V gene is TRBV5-5, the J gene TRBJ1-1; tentative D call: TRBD1 (5 bases). CDR1 and CDR2 from the germline V gene are SGHKS and YYEKEE (reference sequence). The CDR3 contains 18 residues. The V end lost 0 bases, the J end lost 1 base, and 19 bases lay between the germline ends. In DNA form, the CDR3 reads TGTGCCAGCAGCTTGGGACCCGCGGTGGGGGATGGGAACACTGAAGCTTTCTTT. Protein: CASSLGPAVGDGNTEAFF.

The chain combines TRBV5-6 with TRBJ2-7; D gene uncertain. The ends were cut back, 6 bases at V and 0 bases at J, with 10 bases in the middle. Germline lookup yields CDR1 SGHDT and CDR2 YYEEEE. This CDR3 spans 13 amino acids. CDR3 residues: CASTLWSSYEQYF. CDR3 coding DNA: TGTGCCAGCACTCTCTGGAGCTCCTACGAGCAGTACTTC.

This chain uses TRBV27 with TRBJ2-7, with 7 bases fitting TRBD2. The CDR3 loop spans 14 amino acids. CDR1 is MNHEY and CDR2 is SMNVEV in the germline V gene (reference sequence). The junction had 7 bases not matched to a gene; V was cut back by 6 bases and J by 2 bases. CDR3 nucleotide sequence: TGTGCCAGCAGGGTTAGCGGGTCTACCTACGAGCAGTACTTC. As protein: CASRVSGSTYEQYF.

Only one count was recorded for this clone. The J gene is TRBJ1-2, the V gene TRBV11-1; D not resolved. This CDR3 contains 15 residues. Germline V gene sequence: CDR1 SGHAT, CDR2 FQDESV (reference sequence). V lost 5 bases and J lost 4, with 17 bases in between. CDR3 residues: CASSPKRARGYGYTF. The CDR3 DNA reads TGTGCCAGCAGCCCGAAACGGGCGCGGGGCTATGGCTACACCTTC. The full variable domain, its missing parts supplied by reference TRBV11-1 and TRBJ1-2, is EAEVAQSPRYKITEKSQAVAFWCDPISGHATLYWYRQILGQGPELLVQFQDESVVDDSQLPKDRFSAERLKGVDSTLKIQPAELGDSAMYLCASSPKRARGYGYTFGSGTRLTVV.

The V call is TRBV7-2, the J call TRBJ1-2; D not resolved. The germline CDR1 and CDR2 sequences are SGHTA and FQGNSA. Between the trimmed V and J ends, which lost 2 bases and 4 bases, there was a span of 5 bases. The CDR3 runs to 12 residues. CDR3 DNA sequence: TGTGCCAGCAGCTTAAAGGTCTATGGCTACACCTTC. It codes for CASSLKVYGYTF.

The chain uses TRBV6-6 and TRBJ1-5, with D possibly TRBD1 on 6 matching bases. Germline CDR1 reads MNHNY; CDR2 reads SVGAGI (reference sequence). This CDR3 region has 15 residues. V gave up 6 bases and J gave up 0 bases, with 12 bases separating them. The CDR3 coding sequence is TGTGCCAGCAGAGCAACAGGGTATAGCAATCAGCCCCAGCATTTT. Amino acid sequence: CASRATGYSNQPQHF.

The chain carries TRBV28 and TRBJ1-3; D unclear. Deletions cut 3 bases from V and 7 bases from J, with 1 base between. This CDR3 is built from 10 residues. CDR1 MDHEN and CDR2 SYDVKM come from the germline V gene. Here the CDR3 reads CASSLNTIYF. CDR3 DNA: TGTGCCAGCAGTTTGAACACCATATATTTT.

The chain joins TRBV7-9 to TRBJ2-7; D gene unclear. The V gene's germline CDR1 is SEHNR and CDR2 FQNEAQ (reference sequence). The CDR3 runs to 11 residues. Between the trimmed V and J ends, which lost 5 bases and 5 bases, there was a span of 7 bases. This chain's CDR3 is CASSRIHEQYF. In nucleotides, the CDR3 is TGTGCCAGCAGCCGAATACACGAGCAGTACTTC.

This clone showed up just once. This chain connects TRBV10-3 to TRBJ2-1; D is perhaps TRBD1 (6 bases). CDR1 is ENHRY and CDR2 is SYGVKD in the germline V gene. Trimming took 6 bases from V and 3 from J, leaving 15 bases between them. CDR3 size: 15 residues. CDR3 bases: TGTGCCATCAGCCTGGCGGCCAGGGGCTACAATGAGCAGTTCTTC. Protein sequence: CAISLAARGYNEQFF.

The chain joins TRBV7-3 to TRBJ2-7; D perhaps matches TRBD2 (6 bases). The germline CDR1 and CDR2 sequences are SGHTA and FQGTGA. The CDR3 has 13 amino acids. The V end lost 2 bases, the J end lost 2 bases, and 7 bases lay between the germline ends. CDR3 nucleotides: TGTGCCAGCAGCTTAGGAGGGACCTACGAGCAGTACTTC. Its translation: CASSLGGTYEQYF.

The chain combines TRBV6-5 with TRBJ2-7; a weak D match, TRBD2 (6 bases). This CDR3 has 13 amino acids. CDR1 is MNHEY, CDR2 SVGAGI, per germline. Trimming left V 6 bases short and J 6 bases short, with 15 bases between. The CDR3 here is CASSLGAGIEQYF. The CDR3 DNA reads TGTGCCAGCAGCCTAGGGGCGGGGATCGAGCAGTACTTC.

The chain recombines TRBV6-5 with TRBJ2-1; 7 bases map to TRBD1. The germline CDR1 and CDR2 sequences are MNHEY and SVGAGI. Trimming at V came to 3 bases and at J to 4 bases, leaving 3 bases not matched to a gene. The CDR3 loop spans 14 amino acids. In DNA form, the CDR3 reads TGTGCCAGCAGTTATCAGGGGGTATACAATGAGCAGTTCTTC. This encodes CASSYQGVYNEQFF.

The chain combines TRBV6-4 with TRBJ1-1, with 7 nucleotides matching TRBD1. The length of the CDR3 is 15 residues. From germline, CDR1 is MRHNA and CDR2 SNTAGT. Germline trimming cut 8 bases from V and 7 bases from J; bases unmatched to any gene: 16. CDR3 protein: CASARDSTGVGEAFF. The CDR3 nucleotides read TGTGCCAGCGCCCGGGACAGCACCGGGGTGGGTGAAGCTTTCTTT.

The V gene is TRBV6-5, the J gene TRBJ2-1; TRBD1 agrees at 10 bases. The CDR3 has 15 residues. Unmatched junction bases numbered 10, after V lost 7 bases and J lost 7 bases. The germline gives CDR1 MNHEY, CDR2 SVGAGI. The chain's CDR3 is CASNVFRDRGNEQFF. The CDR3 region has the DNA TGTGCCAGCAATGTTTTCCGGGACAGGGGTAATGAGCAGTTCTTC.

The chain uses TRBV7-9 and TRBJ2-5; perhaps TRBD1 as D (5 bases). CDR1 and CDR2 from the germline V gene are SEHNR and FQNEAQ (reference sequence). Trimming left V 5 bases short and J 2 bases short, with 15 bases between. The CDR3 contains 15 residues. The CDR3 spells CASSHAGSRQETQYF. The CDR3 coding sequence is TGTGCCAGCAGCCATGCAGGGTCGAGGCAAGAGACCCAGTACTTC.

The chain links TRBV6-6 to TRBJ2-5, with TRBD2 matching 9 bases. CDR3 size: 15 residues. Germline V gene lookup returns CDR1 MNHNY and CDR2 SVGAGI (reference sequence). V trimming: 4 bases; J trimming: 5 bases; junction bases outside the gene matches: 8. As DNA, the CDR3 is TGTGCCAGCAGTTCCCGGACTAGCGTTTACGAGACCCAGTACTTC. As protein: CASSSRTSVYETQYF.